This TCR beta chain was sequenced for a study of blood T cell repertoires in COVID-19. Overall study context: There were acute and convalescent COVID-19 samples, and they came from the United States, Italy and Spain.

Cohort allocation depended upon clinical history that participants reported. Among Cohort 3 donors, those recovered had two negative PCRs, clearance, or symptom resolution. Germline loops: CDR1 KGHSH, CDR2 LQKENI. V lost 0 bases, J lost 4 bases, and 9 bases lay in between. CDR3 size: 14 residues. Study processing details: How many nucleated cells were present was estimated from reference gene primer amplification. TCRdb's copy holds only in-frame clones and misses some; the assay was immunoSEQ multiplex PCR. V, J and clone size derive from that table, while D and trimming were established from the DNA sequence. The sample has about 280,000 clones; around 84% are singletons.

This TCR came from a woman aged 45-65 years who had recovered from COVID-19. The chain carries TRBV18 and TRBJ1-2; D is undetermined. Sequences were obtained from PBMCs or T cells enriched from blood (not recorded which). The CDR3 protein is CASSPPADSYGYTF. In DNA form, the CDR3 reads TGTGCCAGCTCACCACCGGCGGATAGCTATGGCTACACCTTC.